This T cell receptor (beta chain) was captured by sequencing in a study of cytomegalovirus exposure and HLA in healthy donors. The CDR3 totals 14 residues. V dropped 6 bases and J dropped 2 bases, with 13 bases sitting between them. The V gene's germline CDR1 is SGHRS and CDR2 YFSETQ. PCR amplification relied on 60 Vbeta primers (plus 13 Jbeta primers). TCRdb's copy holds only in-frame clones and misses some; the assay was immunoSEQ multiplex PCR. The data hold around 150,000 clones, with 55% to 80% observed a single time. The sequence came from a human donor in good health. V usage is TRBV5-1 and J usage is TRBJ2-3; D gene uncertain. The sequencing input was PBMCs. CDR3 region: CASTTRQPTDTQYF. CDR3 in DNA: TGCGCCAGCACAACGAGGCAGCCCACAGATACGCAGTATTTT.